The source of this TCR beta chain is a study of patients and donors after allogeneic stem cell transplantation. In germline, CDR1 is KGHSH, CDR2 LQKENI. CDR3 length: 12 residues. The V end lost 2 bases, the J end lost 6 bases, and 7 bases lay between the germline ends. MiXCR was run by TCRdb on the RT-PCR reads, yielding one entry per CDR3 protein. Of hundreds of thousands of distinct CDR3 sequences listed, roughly 17% are singletons. The chain combines TRBV18 with TRBJ2-5, with D hard to call. The TCR comes from a human donor who was either an allogeneic HSCT recipient or a stem cell or donor lymphocyte infusion donor (not recorded which). It is not recorded whose cells these are; they may come from a transplant donor. Sequenced material: blood, either unsorted or a sorted T cell fraction (not recorded which). The CDR3 DNA follows: TGTGCCAGCTCACCAAACCTTCAGACCCAGTACTTC. It is translated as CASSPNLQTQYF.